This T cell receptor (beta chain) was captured in a study of cytomegalovirus exposure and HLA in healthy donors. For the study at large: A subsequent analysis reported that the 95 to 150 validation repertoires were produced on the same platform that had also been used for the roughly 710 first-cohort repertoires. Study results and caveats: The study listed some 160 cytomegalovirus-associated TCR beta chains. The classifier, whose performance was assessed in both the original and validation cohorts, reportedly diagnosed cytomegalovirus status with high specificity and sensitivity.

The donors belonged to the roughly 110-subject validation cohort, separate from the roughly 650-subject first cohort. Sequenced by immunoSEQ multiplex PCR; TCRdb stores in-frame clones only, minus some. The data hold 250,000 to 350,000 clones, with just over 85% observed a single time. Trimming removed 2 bases at V and 6 bases at J, with 4 bases between. Germline V gene sequence: CDR1 LGHNT, CDR2 FRNRAP. The CDR3 has 12 residues. This clone has at least ten counts. Its specificity is unknown. The TCR originated in a woman younger than 30 in good health and CMV-seronegative. The chain carries TRBV12-5 and TRBJ2-2; D ambiguous. The sample comprised PBMCs. This CDR3 reads CASGLRPGELFF. In DNA, the CDR3 is TGTGCTAGTGGTTTGCGTCCCGGGGAGCTGTTTTTT.